This TCR beta chain emerged from a study of patients and donors after allogeneic stem cell transplantation. V dropped 3 bases and J dropped 0 bases, with 9 bases sitting between them. This CDR3 is built from 14 residues. Germline CDR1 and CDR2: LGHNA and YNFKEQ. This clonotype was picked up a small number of times. TCRdb processed the RT-PCR reads anew with MiXCR; each CDR3 protein has one entry. Of roughly 940,000 distinct CDR3 sequences in the sample, about 20% were seen once. Specimen: blood, either unsorted or a sorted T cell fraction (not recorded which). The V call is TRBV4-2, the J call TRBJ2-7; possible D gene TRBD2, 6 bases. The receptor comes from a human donor who was either an allogeneic HSCT recipient or a stem cell or donor lymphocyte infusion donor (not recorded which). It is not recorded whose cells these are; they may come from a transplant donor. As DNA, the CDR3 is TGTGCCAGCAGCCAGCTAGCGTACTCCTACGAGCAGTACTTC. It translates to CASSQLAYSYEQYF.